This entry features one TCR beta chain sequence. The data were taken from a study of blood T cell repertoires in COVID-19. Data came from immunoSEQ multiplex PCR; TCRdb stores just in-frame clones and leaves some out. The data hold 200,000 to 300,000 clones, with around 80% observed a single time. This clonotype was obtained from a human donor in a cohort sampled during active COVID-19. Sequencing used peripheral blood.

CDR3 sequence: CAWSTRRGEKLFF. The CDR3, as DNA: TGTGCCTGGAGTACGCGAAGGGGCGAAAAACTGTTTTTT. The chain is built from TRBV30 and TRBJ1-4; a weak D match, TRBD1 (5 bases). CDR1 GTSNPN and CDR2 SVGIG come from the germline V gene (reference sequence). CDR3 length: 13 residues. Trimming cost V 2 bases and J 8 bases, with 12 bases left between them.